The 31 T cell receptor beta chains below were found in one sample sequenced in a study of cytomegalovirus exposure and HLA in healthy donors. Primers for the PCR totalled 60 Vbeta and 13 Jbeta. Some clones are missing from TCRdb's copy, which holds only in-frame ones; the method was immunoSEQ multiplex PCR. The sample records over 200,000 clones, approximately 81% being singletons. Sequencing input: PBMCs. These receptors were taken from a human donor in good health.

The chain has TRBV11-3 and TRBJ2-5, with a weak D call TRBD2 (5 bases). V was cut by 5 bases and J by 5 bases, with 12 bases left in between. The germline V gene encodes CDR1 SGHNT and CDR2 YENEEA. The CDR3 covers 13 residues. Here the CDR3 DNA reads TGTGCCAGCAGCCGGGGTCCGTGGGAGACCCAGTACTTC. The encoded protein is CASSRGPWETQYF.

V gene TRBV15 combines with J gene TRBJ2-1; the match to TRBD2 covers 8 bases. V was clipped by 9 bases and J by 6 bases; unmatched bases: 4. The CDR3 length is 12 residues. Germline lookup yields CDR1 LNHNV and CDR2 YYDKDF (reference sequence). CDR3 sequence: CATAGTSNEQFF. Written as DNA, the CDR3 is TGTGCCACAGCCGGGACTAGCAATGAGCAGTTCTTC.

This chain uses TRBV15 with TRBJ2-4; 7 bases line up with TRBD1. CDR3 length: 19 residues. Losses at the gene ends were 2 bases for V and 3 bases for J; bases not matched to a gene: 16. Germline V gene sequence: CDR1 LNHNV, CDR2 YYDKDF (reference sequence). CDR3 protein: CATSRQRSQLTGNKNIQYF. The CDR3 DNA is TGTGCCACCAGCAGACAGAGATCCCAACTGACAGGGAACAAAAACATTCAGTACTTC. Based on the CDR3 plus reference TRBV15 and TRBJ2-4, the full variable domain is DAMVIQNPRYQVTQFGKPVTLSCSQTLNHNVMYWYQQKSSQAPKLLFHYYDKDFNNEADTPDNFQSRRPNTSFCFLDIRSPGLGDTAMYLCATSRQRSQLTGNKNIQYFGAGTRLSVL.

This rearrangement joins TRBV29-1 to TRBJ1-2; D might be TRBD1 (5 bases). The CDR3 contains 13 residues. Trimming stripped 0 bases from V and 8 bases from J, with 13 bases between. Per the germline V gene, CDR1 is SQVTM and CDR2 is ANQGSEA. The CDR3 region is CSVEEAAGGGYTF. The CDR3 region has the DNA TGCAGCGTTGAAGAGGCTGCTGGGGGGGGCTACACCTTC.

This clone appeared once. This sequence joins TRBV2 and TRBJ2-1; D remains unclear. Germline assignment: CDR1 SNHLY and CDR2 FYNNEI. With 8 bases removed from V and 10 bases from J, the gap between germline ends came to 9 bases. The CDR3 is 10 amino acids. CDR3 amino acids: CASGSREQFF. The CDR3 nucleotides read TGTGCCAGCGGCTCTAGGGAGCAGTTCTTC. Filled out from reference TRBV2 and TRBJ2-1, the complete variable domain reads EPEVTQTPSHQVTQMGQEVILRCVPISNHLYFYWYRQILGQKVEFLVSFYNNEISEKSEIFDDQFSVERPDGSNFTLKIRSTKLEDSAMYFCASGSREQFFGPGTRLTVL.

The CDR3 loop is CASSPTGAAAYGYTF. In DNA, the CDR3 is TGCGCCAGCAGTCCGACAGGCGCAGCAGCCTATGGCTACACCTTC. The chain links TRBV10-2 to TRBJ1-2; tentative D call: TRBD1 (6 bases). This CDR3 comprises 15 residues. The germline V gene encodes CDR1 WSHSY and CDR2 SAAADI. Trimming shortened V by 5 bases and J by 4 bases, and 17 bases separated the two germline ends.

The chain joins TRBV28 to TRBJ2-3, with D unclear. V lost 5 bases, J lost 6 bases, and 18 bases lay in between. Germline V gene lookup returns CDR1 MDHEN and CDR2 SYDVKM. The CDR3 has 15 amino acids. CDR3 coding DNA: TGTGCCAGCAGTCCCTATGGCGTAGCTGTGGATACGCAGTATTTT. This encodes CASSPYGVAVDTQYF.

The rearrangement joins TRBV7-9 to TRBJ2-5; 12 bases map to TRBD1. Trimming removed 6 bases from V and 5 bases from J; junction bases left unmatched: 10. CDR3 length equals 16 residues. The germline V gene encodes CDR1 SEHNR and CDR2 FQNEAQ (reference sequence). CDR3 coding DNA: TGTGCCAGCAGGGACTCGGGACAGGGGGCCCACGAGACCCAGTACTTC. Translated: CASRDSGQGAHETQYF.

About this clone itself: The same CDR3 arises from other DNA sequences in this sample as well. The V and J genes are TRBV19 and TRBJ2-7; a possible D gene is TRBD2 (5 bases). Per the germline V gene, CDR1 is LNHDA and CDR2 is SQIVND (reference sequence). The V end lost 3 bases, the J end lost 1 base, and 7 bases lay between the germline ends. The CDR3 length is 13 residues. CDR3 loop: CASSIGDSYEQYF. CDR3 in DNA: TGTGCCAGTAGTATCGGGGATTCCTACGAGCAGTACTTC.

The chain carries TRBV9 and TRBJ2-1; perhaps TRBD2 as D (5 bases). Germline V gene lookup returns CDR1 SGDLS and CDR2 YYNGEE. Trimming pared 3 bases from V and 2 bases from J, leaving 9 bases between. CDR3 length: 14 amino acids. The CDR3 region is CASSASGTYNEQFF. In DNA form, the CDR3 reads TGTGCCAGCAGCGCGTCCGGGACCTACAATGAGCAGTTCTTC.

V is TRBV18 and J is TRBJ2-3; D is unresolved. Per germline, CDR1 KGHSH and CDR2 LQKENI. The CDR3 runs to 16 residues. Trimming removed 5 bases at V and 2 bases at J, with 17 bases between. The CDR3 bases are TGTGCCAGCTCATCGCCCCCCGAGGCCCTCACAGATACGCAGTATTTT. Translated, it gives CASSSPPEALTDTQYF.

This rearrangement joins TRBV30 to TRBJ2-7; 7 positions match TRBD1. The germline gives CDR1 GTSNPN, CDR2 SVGIG (reference sequence). The CDR3 sequence is 12 residues long. Trimming cost V 3 bases and J 3 bases; bases outside gene matches: 2. As DNA, the CDR3 is TGTGCCTGGAGCGGACAGGACTACGAGCAGTACTTC. The encoded protein is CAWSGQDYEQYF.

The chain has TRBV7-9 and TRBJ2-7, with D possibly being TRBD2 (6 bases). The CDR3 has 15 amino acids. Germline CDR1 SEHNR, CDR2 FQNEAQ (reference sequence). V was trimmed by 1 base and J by 1 base, leaving 11 bases between them. CDR3 protein: CASSLDPGLSYEQYF. The CDR3 DNA follows: TGTGCCAGCAGCTTAGACCCTGGACTATCCTACGAGCAGTACTTC.

The chain carries TRBV18 and TRBJ2-2; TRBD2 matches at 7 bases. The CDR3 is 16 amino acids. Trimming cost V 6 bases and J 2 bases; bases outside gene matches: 9. Germline CDR1 reads KGHSH; CDR2 reads LQKENI. The CDR3 region has the DNA TGTGCCAGCTCGGAAACCGGGACTATAAACACCGGGGAGCTGTTTTTT. This translates into CASSETGTINTGELFF.

This clone was seen only once. This rearrangement joins TRBV5-4 to TRBJ2-3; 11 nucleotides align to TRBD2. V lost 6 bases and J lost 5; bases outside the gene matches: 14. CDR1 and CDR2 from the germline V gene are SGHNT and YYREEE (reference sequence). The CDR3 covers 17 residues. The CDR3 sequence: CASTLAGGARVGDTQYF. CDR3 nucleotides: TGTGCCAGCACGCTAGCGGGAGGTGCCCGGGTGGGAGATACGCAGTATTTT.

This clone was counted a few times. The rearrangement joins TRBV4-3 to TRBJ2-7; 10 bases align to TRBD2. The CDR3 runs to 17 residues. The V segment lost 0 bases and the J segment 7 bases; nucleotides outside the gene matches: 12. The germline CDR1 and CDR2 sequences are LGHNA and YSLEER. The CDR3 reads CASSQDDMASGRWEQYF. Written as DNA, the CDR3 is TGCGCCAGCAGCCAAGATGATATGGCTAGCGGGAGATGGGAGCAGTACTTC.

The J gene is TRBJ2-5, the V gene TRBV7-9; 10 bases are a match to TRBD1. J gave up 1 base and V 5 bases, and 4 bases lay outside the gene matches. Germline CDR1 SEHNR, CDR2 FQNEAQ (reference sequence). The CDR3 length is 15 residues. The CDR3 region has the DNA TGTGCCAGCAGCCCGGGACAGGGGATCCAAGAGACCCAGTACTTC. Translation: CASSPGQGIQETQYF.

The chain uses TRBV7-2 and TRBJ2-5; 9 bases fit TRBD2. The J call may be in error: the DNA end matches TRBJ2-7 better. This CDR3 contains 15 residues. Germline CDR1 SGHTA, CDR2 FQGNSA. The CDR3 DNA reads as TGTGCCAGCAGCCTAGGACTAGCGAGAGCCTACGAGCAGTACTTC. Translated, it gives CASSLGLARAYEQYF.

The chain uses TRBV6-1 and TRBJ2-5, with TRBD2 matching 15 bases. The end of the DNA fits TRBJ2-7 better, so the J call may be wrong. The length of the CDR3 is 15 residues. Per germline, CDR1 MNHNS and CDR2 SASEGT. CDR3 coding DNA: TGTGCCAGCAGCGTCGGGACTAGCGGGGGGTACGAGCAGTACTTC. It encodes CASSVGTSGGYEQYF.

This sequence joins TRBV28 and TRBJ2-3, with 7 nucleotides matching TRBD2. The CDR3 covers 15 residues. V lost 5 bases to trimming and J lost 3 bases; unmatched junction nucleotides: 8. The germline CDR1 and CDR2 sequences are MDHEN and SYDVKM. This CDR3 reads CASSASGIYTDTQYF. The CDR3, as DNA: TGTGCCAGCAGTGCCAGCGGGATATATACAGATACGCAGTATTTT. The entire variable domain, with the rest obtained from reference TRBV28 and TRBJ2-3, is as follows: DVKVTQSSRYLVKRTGEKVFLECVQDMDHENMFWYRQDPGLGLRLIYFSYDVKMKEKGDIPEGYSVSREKKERFSLILESASTNQTSMYLCASSASGIYTDTQYFGPGTRLTVL.

The rearrangement joins TRBV6-6 to TRBJ2-7; tentatively, D is TRBD1 (5 bases). CDR1 and CDR2 (germline): MNHNY, SVGAGI (reference sequence). The CDR3 has 14 amino acids. Between the trimmed V and J ends, which lost 0 bases and 2 bases, there was a span of 8 bases. The CDR3 bases are TGTGCCAGCAGTTACTCTTCAGGGACCTACGAGCAGTACTTC. This translates into CASSYSSGTYEQYF.

The chain has TRBV6-6 and TRBJ2-3; 11 nucleotides agree with TRBD2. V lost 0 bases to trimming and J lost 9 bases; unmatched junction nucleotides: 5. The CDR3 has 15 residues. Germline V gene data show CDR1 as MNHNY and CDR2 as SVGAGI (reference sequence). CDR3 sequence: CASSYSTLAGETQYF. For the CDR3, the DNA is TGTGCCAGCAGTTACTCGACACTAGCGGGGGAAACGCAGTATTTT.

This clone has just one count. The gene calls are TRBV27 and TRBJ1-1; D is uncertain. CDR3 length: 13 residues. Germline V gives CDR1 MNHEY, CDR2 SMNVEV (reference sequence). V was pared by 3 bases and J by 1 base, with 6 bases between. This CDR3 reads CASSFRENTEAFF. CDR3 DNA: TGTGCCAGCAGTTTCCGGGAGAACACTGAAGCTTTCTTT.

V gene TRBV19 combines with J gene TRBJ2-7, with a weak D call TRBD2 (6 bases). This CDR3 is built from 14 residues. V lost 5 bases, J lost 0 bases, and 11 bases lay in between. CDR1 is LNHDA, CDR2 SQIVND, per germline (reference sequence). The CDR3 region is CASSGGFGSYEQYF. CDR3 DNA sequence: TGTGCCAGTAGTGGGGGGTTTGGCTCCTACGAGCAGTACTTC.

In DNA form, the CDR3 reads TGTGCCAGCAGACGGGGAGCTAATGAAAAACTGTTTTTT. Its translation: CASRRGANEKLFF. The rearrangement joins TRBV27 to TRBJ1-4; D remains unclear. Per the germline V gene, CDR1 is MNHEY and CDR2 is SMNVEV (reference sequence). The CDR3 is made up of 13 amino acids. V lost 6 bases to trimming and J lost 3 bases, with 8 bases between them.

The CDR3 bases are TGTGCCAGCAGGTATAGCGGGACTAACAATGAGCAGTTCTTC. This codes for CASRYSGTNNEQFF. The V gene is TRBV14, the J gene TRBJ2-1, with 8 bases lining up with TRBD2. The CDR3 is made up of 14 amino acids. The germline gives CDR1 SGHDN, CDR2 FVKESK. V shed 6 bases and J 5 bases; nucleotides not matched to a gene: 6.

The rearrangement joins TRBV9 to TRBJ2-2, with D maybe TRBD2 (5 bases). CDR1 and CDR2 (germline): SGDLS, YYNGEE. V lost 0 bases, J lost 5 bases, and 8 bases lay in between. This CDR3 has 14 amino acids. The CDR3 DNA reads as TGTGCCAGCAGCGTAGTCGGGGATACCGGGGAGCTGTTTTTT. Protein: CASSVVGDTGELFF.

This clone was detected once. This chain uses TRBV5-8 with TRBJ2-1, with 11 bases fitting TRBD1. Trimming took 4 bases from V and 8 from J; bases not matched to a gene: 8. The CDR3 spans 15 residues. In germline, CDR1 is SGHTS, CDR2 YDEGEE. The CDR3 sequence: CASSRTGGAVDEQFF. For the CDR3, the DNA is TGTGCCAGCAGCCGGACAGGGGGCGCCGTAGATGAGCAGTTCTTC.

The chain recombines TRBV14 with TRBJ2-7; possible D gene TRBD2, 5 bases. The germline V and J ends were trimmed by 3 bases and 7 bases, with 16 bases remaining between them. There are 14 residues in the CDR3. CDR1 is SGHDN, CDR2 FVKESK, per germline. The CDR3 loop reads CASSQRAVSREQYF. The DNA of the CDR3 is TGTGCCAGCAGCCAGAGGGCGGTTTCGAGGGAGCAGTACTTC.

This clone was counted once. The V and J genes are TRBV5-1 and TRBJ1-5, with 7 bases lining up with TRBD1. Trimming at V came to 1 base and at J to 5 bases, leaving 3 bases not matched to a gene. This CDR3 spans 14 amino acids. Germline lookup yields CDR1 SGHRS and CDR2 YFSETQ. The DNA of the CDR3 is TGCGCCAGCAGCTTGAATACAGGGGATCAGCCCCAGCATTTT. This gives the protein CASSLNTGDQPQHF.

This clone was seen once. This chain joins TRBV19 and TRBJ2-7; 9 nucleotides align to TRBD1. Unmatched junction bases numbered 6, after V lost 11 bases and J lost 4 bases. The V gene's germline CDR1 is LNHDA and CDR2 SQIVND (reference sequence). The CDR3 runs 12 residues. CDR3 coding DNA: TGTGCCGGGACAGGGTTGGCGTACGAGCAGTACTTC. This gives the protein CAGTGLAYEQYF. The variable domain in full, with the rest retrieved from reference TRBV19 and TRBJ2-7, is DGGITQSPKYLFRKEGQNVTLSCEQNLNHDAMYWYRQDPGQGLRLIYYSQIVNDFQKGDIAEGYSVSREKKESFPLTVTSAQKNPTAFYLCAGTGLAYEQYFGPGTRLTVT.